The clone carrying this TCR beta chain occurred a few times. This entry comes from a study of control samples from healthy donors and cancer patients. The method was immunoSEQ multiplex PCR; TCRdb's version includes in-frame clones alone and lacks a portion of them. The sample has about 60,000 clones, roughly 90% seen once. This TCR derives from a man aged 35-49 years with colorectal cancer. Sequencing was carried out using PBMCs.

CDR3 residues: CASSFFHNTEAFF. The CDR3 coding sequence is TGTGCCAGCAGCTTTTTTCATAACACTGAAGCTTTCTTT. The J gene is TRBJ1-1, the V gene TRBV7-3; the D is unclear. The V gene's germline CDR1 is SGHTA and CDR2 FQGTGA. The CDR3 is 13 amino acids. Trimming cost V 3 bases and J 2 bases, with 7 bases left between them.